A single sample is the source of the 29 T cell receptor beta chains below, sequenced in a study of T cell responses to AZD1222 COVID-19 vaccine. TCRdb's table, derived via immunoSEQ multiplex PCR, lists solely in-frame clones and lacks some. The repertoire has 110,000 to 150,000 clones, around 90% of them found once; the top ten carry less than 2%. Specimen: peripheral blood, collected 28 days after the second AZD1222 dose. The origin of the receptors is an adult who received the AZD1222 COVID-19 vaccine.

This chain connects TRBV5-1 to TRBJ1-1; a weak D match, TRBD1 (6 bases). Trimming shortened V by 5 bases and J by 3 bases, and 17 bases separated the two germline ends. The CDR3 loop spans 15 amino acids. Germline loops: CDR1 SGHRS, CDR2 YFSETQ. The CDR3 loop reads CASRQQTGHYTEAFF. The CDR3 region has the DNA TGCGCCAGCAGACAACAGACAGGACACTACACTGAAGCTTTCTTT.

The chain is built from TRBV5-1 and TRBJ1-2, with 7 bases matching TRBD1. There are 13 residues in the CDR3. The V gene's germline CDR1 is SGHRS and CDR2 YFSETQ. V shed 0 bases, J shed 7 bases, and the junction held 3 bases outside the gene matches. This CDR3 reads CASSLEGTAGYTF. CDR3 bases: TGCGCCAGCAGCTTGGAAGGGACAGCTGGCTACACCTTC.

V and J are TRBV2 and TRBJ1-1; TRBD1 aligns across 8 bases. In germline, CDR1 is SNHLY, CDR2 FYNNEI. V shed 7 bases, J shed 5 bases, and the junction held 9 bases outside the gene matches. The CDR3 has 14 amino acids. In nucleotides, the CDR3 is TGTGCCAGCAAGGTGACAGGGGTTAGAACTGAAGCTTTCTTT. Amino acid sequence: CASKVTGVRTEAFF.

The rearrangement links TRBV6-5 to TRBJ2-1; D not resolved. The V gene lost 4 bases and the J gene lost 4 bases, with 2 bases spanning the gap. This CDR3 has 11 residues. Germline CDR1 MNHEY, CDR2 SVGAGI. CDR3 region: CASSFYNEQFF. The CDR3 DNA follows: TGTGCCAGCAGTTTTTACAATGAGCAGTTCTTC.

There are a few counts of this clone. The chain uses TRBV30 and TRBJ2-6, with TRBD2 matching 9 bases. Trimming took 8 bases from V and 0 from J; bases not matched to a gene: 5. Germline V gene data show CDR1 as GTSNPN and CDR2 as SVGIG (reference sequence). The CDR3 sequence is 15 residues long. The CDR3 nucleotides read TGTGCCCTAGGGACTAGCCCCTCTGGGGCCAACGTCCTGACTTTC. Translation: CALGTSPSGANVLTF.

CDR3 amino acids: CASSATGSSYNEQFF. For the CDR3, the DNA is TGTGCCAGCAGCGCTACTGGGAGCTCCTACAATGAGCAGTTCTTC. The V gene is TRBV9, the J gene TRBJ2-1; tentative D call: TRBD2 (5 bases). This CDR3 is built from 15 residues. The germline gives CDR1 SGDLS, CDR2 YYNGEE. V was cut by 3 bases and J by 0 bases, with 10 bases left in between.

The CDR3 DNA is TGCGCCAGCAGCATACTATCCGGGACTAGCGGGGGGGCCGGAACCGGGGAGCTGTTTTTT. It is translated as CASSILSGTSGGAGTGELFF. This sequence joins TRBV5-1 and TRBJ2-2; 16 nucleotides align to TRBD2. Germline CDR1 SGHRS, CDR2 YFSETQ. CDR3 length: 20 amino acids. With 4 bases clipped from V and 5 bases from J, the junction kept 14 bases outside the gene matches.

The gene calls are TRBV7-6 and TRBJ2-1; TRBD2 matches at 9 bases. The CDR3 has 13 residues. V was pared by 5 bases and J by 9 bases, with 5 bases of the junction left unmatched. Germline V gives CDR1 SGHVS, CDR2 FNYEAQ. As DNA, the CDR3 is TGTGCCAGCAGCCTTAGCGGGGGCGGTGAGCAGTTCTTC. This sequence encodes CASSLSGGGEQFF.

The chain carries TRBV12-5 and TRBJ2-5; D might be TRBD1 (5 bases). The length of the CDR3 is 14 residues. CDR1 is LGHNT, CDR2 FRNRAP, per germline. Trimming shortened V by 3 bases and J by 5 bases, and 13 bases separated the two germline ends. The CDR3 sequence: CASGFPTVWETQYF. As DNA, the CDR3 is TGTGCTAGTGGTTTCCCGACAGTTTGGGAGACCCAGTACTTC.

The chain employs TRBV7-2 and TRBJ1-2, with 10 bases that match TRBD1. The ends lost 4 bases at V and 4 bases at J; junction bases unmatched: 9. The CDR3 length is 16 residues. Germline CDR1 SGHTA, CDR2 FQGNSA. CDR3 coding DNA: TGTGCCAGCAGCTCGAACTCCGGGACAGGGGTCTATGGCTACACCTTC. Translated, it gives CASSSNSGTGVYGYTF.

The V and J genes are TRBV5-4 and TRBJ2-7; TRBD1 agrees at 8 bases. Germline loops: CDR1 SGHNT, CDR2 YYREEE (reference sequence). J lost 3 bases, V lost 4 bases, and 3 bases had no gene match. The CDR3 has 13 amino acids. CDR3 amino acids: CASSRDRNYEQYF. The CDR3 coding sequence is TGTGCCAGCAGCAGGGACAGGAACTACGAGCAGTACTTC.

The chain is built from TRBV4-1 and TRBJ2-1; 15 bases fit TRBD2. The CDR3 length is 19 residues. CDR1 is MGHRA and CDR2 is YSYEKL in the germline V gene. V shed 1 base and J 0 bases; nucleotides not matched to a gene: 4. In nucleotides, the CDR3 is TGCGCCAGCAGCCAAGGGACTAGCGGGGGGGCGAGCTCCTACAATGAGCAGTTCTTC. This gives the protein CASSQGTSGGASSYNEQFF.

V and J are TRBV18 and TRBJ1-4; D call uncertain. There are 13 residues in the CDR3. Germline assignment: CDR1 KGHSH and CDR2 LQKENI. Trimming pared 4 bases from V and 8 bases from J, leaving 11 bases between. This CDR3 reads CASSLNPGEKLFF. DNA of the CDR3: TGTGCCAGCTCACTCAACCCAGGAGAAAAACTGTTTTTT.

The chain recombines TRBV5-1 with TRBJ1-1, with no clear D. This CDR3 is built from 15 residues. Trimming stripped 3 bases from V and 5 bases from J, with 17 bases between. Germline loops: CDR1 SGHRS, CDR2 YFSETQ. The CDR3, as DNA: TGCGCCAGCAGCTCCCAGTCCTCCCTTGGGACTGAAGCTTTCTTT. This encodes CASSSQSSLGTEAFF.

V and J are TRBV6-5 and TRBJ1-1, with D possibly being TRBD1 (6 bases). Germline values: CDR1 MNHEY, CDR2 SVGAGI. V lost 2 bases and J lost 3, with 13 bases in between. CDR3 length: 15 residues. In nucleotides, the CDR3 is TGTGCCAGCAGTTACCTCAGAGGGGGTTACACTGAAGCTTTCTTT. Translation gives CASSYLRGGYTEAFF.

The V gene is TRBV12-2, the J gene TRBJ2-1; the listed D gene, TRBD2, was not tested against the DNA. TRBV12-2 is a pseudogene segment. This CDR3 spans 14 amino acids. CDR3 sequence (DNA): TGTGCAAGTCGCTTACGGCGGGGGGGCAATGAGCAGTTCTTC. Its translation: CASRLRRGGNEQFF.

This chain joins TRBV7-9 and TRBJ1-1, with unresolved D. Germline CDR1 is SEHNR and CDR2 is FQNEAQ (reference sequence). CDR3 size: 13 residues. Trimming left V 6 bases short and J 4 bases short, with 12 bases between. In nucleotides, the CDR3 is TGTGCCAGCAGTAATAGGTTTGGCACTGAAGCTTTCTTT. This sequence encodes CASSNRFGTEAFF.

The chain couples TRBV10-3 to TRBJ1-5; D remains ambiguous. CDR1 ENHRY and CDR2 SYGVKD come from the germline V gene. CDR3 size: 13 residues. Trimming pared 5 bases from V and 0 bases from J, leaving 5 bases between. CDR3 DNA: TGTGCCATCAGTCCCGATAGCAATCAGCCCCAGCATTTT. Its protein product is CAISPDSNQPQHF.

This chain connects TRBV11-3 to TRBJ2-1; unclear D gene. Germline CDR1 SGHNT, CDR2 YENEEA. V was clipped by 0 bases and J by 7 bases, with 7 bases between them. The CDR3 has 13 amino acids. The CDR3 coding sequence is TGTGCCAGCAGCTTAGAGACCGGGAATGAGCAGTTCTTC. Amino acids: CASSLETGNEQFF. The full variable domain, completed using reference TRBV11-3 and TRBJ2-1, is EAGVVQSPRYKIIEKKQPVAFWCNPISGHNTLYWYLQNLGQGPELLIRYENEEAVDDSQLPKDRFSAERLKGVDSTLKIQPAELGDSAVYLCASSLETGNEQFFGPGTRLTVL.

The CDR3 is CASSSPGRTGGTEAFF. In DNA, the CDR3 is TGTGCCAGCAGCTCGCCCGGGAGGACAGGGGGAACTGAAGCTTTCTTT. V is TRBV7-2 and J is TRBJ1-1, with 10 nucleotides matching TRBD1. The CDR3 is made up of 16 amino acids. The trim removed 4 bases at V and 5 bases at J, leaving 10 bases unmatched. Germline CDR1 is SGHTA and CDR2 is FQGNSA.

The chain joins TRBV5-1 to TRBJ1-2, with D possibly matching TRBD1 (6 bases). Deletions cut 4 bases from V and 5 bases from J, with 12 bases between. The CDR3 is made up of 13 amino acids. From germline, CDR1 is SGHRS and CDR2 YFSETQ. CDR3 loop: CASSPGVGYGYTF. DNA for the CDR3: TGCGCCAGCAGCCCAGGGGTGGGATATGGCTACACCTTC.

This clone was recorded only once. This chain connects TRBV3-1 (or the pseudogene TRBV3-2) to TRBJ1-2; D call uncertain. CDR1 is LGHDT, CDR2 YNNKEL, per germline (reference sequence). The CDR3 has 12 amino acids. Trimming took 1 base from V and 8 from J, leaving 8 bases between them. This chain's CDR3 is CASSQGILGYTF. The CDR3 DNA is TGTGCCAGCAGCCAAGGGATTTTAGGCTACACCTTC.

The chain combines TRBV18 with TRBJ2-5; possible D gene TRBD1, 5 bases. V lost 2 bases, J lost 1 base, and 8 bases lay in between. This CDR3 is built from 14 residues. Germline CDR1 reads KGHSH; CDR2 reads LQKENI. The CDR3 reads CASSPMGLQETQYF. The CDR3 DNA reads as TGTGCCAGCTCACCAATGGGGCTCCAAGAGACCCAGTACTTC.

This clone was counted between two and nine times. The genes are TRBV18 and TRBJ1-2; maybe TRBD1 (5 bases). V shed 2 bases and J shed 4 bases, with 14 bases lying between them. The CDR3 sequence is 15 residues long. Germline values: CDR1 KGHSH, CDR2 LQKENI. CDR3 bases: TGTGCCAGCTCACCAGAAACAGGCGGACGCTATGGCTACACCTTC. Translation gives CASSPETGGRYGYTF.

The chain uses TRBV11-2 and TRBJ1-6; TRBD1 might be the D (5 bases). From germline, CDR1 is SGHAT and CDR2 FQNNGV. This CDR3 is 15 amino acids long. Trimming took 0 bases from V and 6 from J, leaving 9 bases between them. The CDR3 DNA is TGTGCCAGCAGCTTAGAAGCAGGGAGTAATTCACCCCTCCACTTT. Translated: CASSLEAGSNSPLHF.

V gene TRBV20-1 combines with J gene TRBJ1-1, with TRBD1 as a possible D gene (5 bases). Looked up from germline, CDR1 is DFQATT and CDR2 is SNEGSKA (reference sequence). This CDR3 contains 11 residues. V was clipped by 3 bases and J by 5 bases, with 7 bases between them. CDR3 sequence reads: CSASGGTEAFF. DNA for the CDR3: TGCAGTGCTAGCGGGGGGACTGAAGCTTTCTTT.

V gene TRBV6-5 combines with J gene TRBJ1-1; D is uncertain. V gave up 2 bases and J gave up 8 bases, with 6 bases separating them. This CDR3 has 11 residues. The germline V gene has CDR1 MNHEY and CDR2 SVGAGI. The CDR3 is CASSYRKEAFF. CDR3 nucleotides: TGTGCCAGCAGTTACCGAAAAGAAGCTTTCTTT.

The V and J genes are TRBV29-1 and TRBJ2-2; D not certain. V was cut by 4 bases and J by 6 bases, with 6 bases left in between. The CDR3 is made up of 11 amino acids. Germline loops: CDR1 SQVTM, CDR2 ANQGSEA. CDR3 bases: TGCAGCGTTGTGCATTCCGGGGAGCTGTTTTTT. Translation: CSVVHSGELFF.

The chain combines TRBV5-1 with TRBJ2-5, with D possibly being TRBD1 (6 bases). CDR1 is SGHRS and CDR2 is YFSETQ in the germline V gene. With 6 bases removed from V and 5 bases from J, the gap between germline ends came to 17 bases. The CDR3 covers 14 residues. The CDR3 region is CASIPPTGMETQYF. The CDR3 nucleotides read TGCGCCAGCATCCCGCCCACAGGGATGGAGACCCAGTACTTC.